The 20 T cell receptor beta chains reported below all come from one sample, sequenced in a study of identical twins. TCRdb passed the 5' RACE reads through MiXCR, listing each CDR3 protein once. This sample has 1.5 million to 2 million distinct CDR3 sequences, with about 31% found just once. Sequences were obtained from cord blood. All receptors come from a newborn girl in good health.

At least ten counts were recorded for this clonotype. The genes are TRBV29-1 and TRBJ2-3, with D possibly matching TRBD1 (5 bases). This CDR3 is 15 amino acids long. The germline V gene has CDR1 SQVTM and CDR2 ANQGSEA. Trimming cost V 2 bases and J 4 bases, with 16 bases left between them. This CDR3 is CSVESSVQGPDTQYF. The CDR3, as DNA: TGCAGCGTTGAATCGTCGGTTCAGGGCCCAGATACGCAGTATTTT.

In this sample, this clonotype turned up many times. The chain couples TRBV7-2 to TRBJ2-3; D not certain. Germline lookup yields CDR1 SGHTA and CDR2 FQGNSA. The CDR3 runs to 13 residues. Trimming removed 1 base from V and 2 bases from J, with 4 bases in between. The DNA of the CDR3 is TGTGCCAGCAGCTTAGAACTCACAGATACGCAGTATTTT. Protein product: CASSLELTDTQYF.

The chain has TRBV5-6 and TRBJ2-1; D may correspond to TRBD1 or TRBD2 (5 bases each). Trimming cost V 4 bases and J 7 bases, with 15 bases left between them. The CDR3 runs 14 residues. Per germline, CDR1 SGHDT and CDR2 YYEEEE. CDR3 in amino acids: CASSPGVGGNEQFF. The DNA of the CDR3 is TGTGCCAGCAGCCCTGGGGTTGGGGGAAATGAGCAGTTCTTC.

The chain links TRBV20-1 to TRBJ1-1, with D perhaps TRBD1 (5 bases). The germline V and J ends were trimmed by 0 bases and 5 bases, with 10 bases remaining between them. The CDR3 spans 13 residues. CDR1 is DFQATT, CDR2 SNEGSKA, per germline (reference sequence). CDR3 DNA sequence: TGCAGTGCTAGAGAAAGGTGGGGGACTGAAGCTTTCTTT. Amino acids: CSARERWGTEAFF.

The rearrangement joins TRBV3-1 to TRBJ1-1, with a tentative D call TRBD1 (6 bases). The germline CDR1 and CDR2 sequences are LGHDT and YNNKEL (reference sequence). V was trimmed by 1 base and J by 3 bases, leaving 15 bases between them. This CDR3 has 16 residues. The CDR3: CASSQGQAEGYTEAFF. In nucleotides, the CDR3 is TGTGCCAGCAGCCAAGGACAGGCTGAGGGGTACACTGAAGCTTTCTTT.

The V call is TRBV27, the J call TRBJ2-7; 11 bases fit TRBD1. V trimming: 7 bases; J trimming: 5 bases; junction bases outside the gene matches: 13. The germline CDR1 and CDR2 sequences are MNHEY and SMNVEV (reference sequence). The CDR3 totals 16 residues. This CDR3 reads CASIFLIGQGAHEQYF. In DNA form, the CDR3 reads TGTGCCAGCATCTTTTTGATAGGACAGGGGGCCCACGAGCAGTACTTC.

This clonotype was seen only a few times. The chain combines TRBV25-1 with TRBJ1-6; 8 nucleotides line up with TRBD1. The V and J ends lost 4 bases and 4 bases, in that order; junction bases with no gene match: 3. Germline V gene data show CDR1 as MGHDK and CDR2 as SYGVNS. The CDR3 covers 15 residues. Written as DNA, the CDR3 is TGTGCCAGCAGTGCCCGACAGGGGTATAATTCACCCCTCCACTTT. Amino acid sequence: CASSARQGYNSPLHF.

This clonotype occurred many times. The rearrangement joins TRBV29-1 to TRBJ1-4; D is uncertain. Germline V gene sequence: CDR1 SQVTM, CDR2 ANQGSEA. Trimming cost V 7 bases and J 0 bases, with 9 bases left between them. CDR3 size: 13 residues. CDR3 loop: CSGNSATNEKLFF. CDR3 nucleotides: TGCAGCGGAAACAGTGCAACTAATGAAAAACTGTTTTTT. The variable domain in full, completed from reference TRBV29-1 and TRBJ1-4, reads SAVISQKPSRDICQRGTSLTIQCQVDSQVTMMFWYRQQPGQSLTLIATANQGSEATYESGFVIDKFPISRPNLTFSTLTVSNMSPEDSSIYLCSGNSATNEKLFFGSGTQLSVL.

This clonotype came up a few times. This chain's CDR3 is CSASGQSYSPLHF. The DNA for the CDR3 is TGCAGTGCTAGCGGACAGTCATATTCACCCCTCCACTTT. The J gene is TRBJ1-6, the V gene TRBV20-1, with D tentatively TRBD1 (6 bases). The V gene's germline CDR1 is DFQATT and CDR2 SNEGSKA (reference sequence). V was clipped by 3 bases and J by 8 bases, with 11 bases between them. The CDR3 has 13 residues.

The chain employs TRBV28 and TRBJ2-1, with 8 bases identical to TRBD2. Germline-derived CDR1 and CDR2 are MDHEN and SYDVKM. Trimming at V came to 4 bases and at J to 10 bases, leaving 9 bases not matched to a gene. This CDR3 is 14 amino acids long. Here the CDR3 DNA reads TGTGCCAGCAGTTCTATAGCGGGAAAGAAGGAGCAGTTCTTC. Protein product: CASSSIAGKKEQFF.

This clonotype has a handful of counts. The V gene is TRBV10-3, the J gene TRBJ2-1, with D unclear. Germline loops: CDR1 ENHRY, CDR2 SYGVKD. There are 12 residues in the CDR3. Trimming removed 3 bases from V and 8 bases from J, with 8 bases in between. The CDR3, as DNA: TGTGCCATCAGTGAAGTCGAGGATGAGCAGTTCTTC. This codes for CAISEVEDEQFF.

CDR3 region: CASSLPGLAGGRTDTQYF. The CDR3 coding sequence is TGTGCCAGCAGTTTACCGGGACTAGCGGGGGGGCGCACAGATACGCAGTATTTT. The chain carries TRBV12-3 or TRBV12-4 and TRBJ2-3; TRBD2 agrees at 16 bases. This CDR3 comprises 18 residues. The J segment lost 1 base and the V segment lost 2 bases, leaving 3 bases of the junction unmatched.

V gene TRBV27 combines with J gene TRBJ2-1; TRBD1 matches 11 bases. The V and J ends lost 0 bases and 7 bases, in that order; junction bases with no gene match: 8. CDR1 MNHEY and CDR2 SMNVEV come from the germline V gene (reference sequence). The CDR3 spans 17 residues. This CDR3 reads CASSLSSSDRGRNEQFF. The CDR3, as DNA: TGTGCCAGCAGTTTATCTTCCTCGGACAGGGGGCGGAATGAGCAGTTCTTC.

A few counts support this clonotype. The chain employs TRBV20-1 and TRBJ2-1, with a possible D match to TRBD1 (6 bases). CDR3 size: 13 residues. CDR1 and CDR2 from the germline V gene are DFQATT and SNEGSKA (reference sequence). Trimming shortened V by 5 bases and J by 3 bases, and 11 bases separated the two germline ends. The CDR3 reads CSAGQPGYNEQFF. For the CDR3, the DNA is TGCAGTGCTGGACAGCCCGGCTACAATGAGCAGTTCTTC.

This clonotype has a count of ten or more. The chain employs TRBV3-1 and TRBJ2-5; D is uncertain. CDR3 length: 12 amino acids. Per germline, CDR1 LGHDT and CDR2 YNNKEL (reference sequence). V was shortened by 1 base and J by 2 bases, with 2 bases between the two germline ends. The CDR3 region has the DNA TGTGCCAGCAGCCAAGCACAAGAGACCCAGTACTTC. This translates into CASSQAQETQYF.

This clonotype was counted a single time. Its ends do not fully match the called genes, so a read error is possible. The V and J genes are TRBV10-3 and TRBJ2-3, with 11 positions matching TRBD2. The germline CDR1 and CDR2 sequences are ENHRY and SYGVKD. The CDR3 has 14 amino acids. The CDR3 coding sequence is TGTGCCGTCAGTGTTAGCGGGGGGGCAGATACGCAGTATTTT. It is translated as CAVSVSGGADTQYF.

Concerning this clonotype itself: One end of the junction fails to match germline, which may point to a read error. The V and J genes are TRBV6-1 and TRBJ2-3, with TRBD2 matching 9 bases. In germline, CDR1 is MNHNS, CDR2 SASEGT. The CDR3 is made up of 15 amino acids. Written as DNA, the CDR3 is TGTGCCGGCAGGGAAGGACTAGCGAGCACAGATACGCAGTATTTT. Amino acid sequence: CAGREGLASTDTQYF.

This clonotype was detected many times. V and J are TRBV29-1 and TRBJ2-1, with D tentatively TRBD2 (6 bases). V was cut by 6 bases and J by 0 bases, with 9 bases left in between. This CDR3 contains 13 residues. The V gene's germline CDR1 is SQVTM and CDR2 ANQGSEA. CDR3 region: CSVAGLSYNEQFF. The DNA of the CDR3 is TGCAGCGTCGCGGGACTCTCCTACAATGAGCAGTTCTTC.

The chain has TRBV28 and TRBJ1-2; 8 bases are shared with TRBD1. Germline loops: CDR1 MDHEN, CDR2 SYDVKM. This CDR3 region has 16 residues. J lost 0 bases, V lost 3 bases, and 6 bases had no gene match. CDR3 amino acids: CASSLGRGLSNYGYTF. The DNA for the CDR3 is TGTGCCAGCAGTTTGGGCAGGGGGCTCTCTAACTATGGCTACACCTTC.

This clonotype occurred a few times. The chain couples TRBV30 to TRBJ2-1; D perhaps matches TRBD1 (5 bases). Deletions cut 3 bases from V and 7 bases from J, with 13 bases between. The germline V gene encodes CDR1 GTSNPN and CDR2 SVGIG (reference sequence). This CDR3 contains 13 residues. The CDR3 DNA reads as TGTGCCTGGAGGGTTCAGGGAAGAAATGAGCAGTTCTTC. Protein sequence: CAWRVQGRNEQFF. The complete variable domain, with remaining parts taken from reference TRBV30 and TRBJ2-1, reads SQTIHQWPATLVQPVGSPLSLECTVEGTSNPNLYWYRQAAGRGLQLLFYSVGIGQISSEVPQNLSASRPQDRQFILSSKKLLLSDSGFYLCAWRVQGRNEQFFGPGTRLTVL.